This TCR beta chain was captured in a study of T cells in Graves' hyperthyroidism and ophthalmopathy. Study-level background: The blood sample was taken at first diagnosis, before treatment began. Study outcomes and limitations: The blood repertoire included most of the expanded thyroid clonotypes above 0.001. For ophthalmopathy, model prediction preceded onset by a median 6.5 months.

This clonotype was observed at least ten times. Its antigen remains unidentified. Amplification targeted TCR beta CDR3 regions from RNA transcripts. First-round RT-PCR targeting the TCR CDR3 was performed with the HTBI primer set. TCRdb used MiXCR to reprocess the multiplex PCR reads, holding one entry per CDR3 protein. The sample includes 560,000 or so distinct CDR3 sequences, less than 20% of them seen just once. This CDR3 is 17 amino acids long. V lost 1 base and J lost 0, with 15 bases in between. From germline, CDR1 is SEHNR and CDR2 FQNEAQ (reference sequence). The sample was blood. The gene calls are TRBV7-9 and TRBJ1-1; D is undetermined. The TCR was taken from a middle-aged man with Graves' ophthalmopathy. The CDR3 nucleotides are TGTGCCAGCAGCTTAGGGCCTAGAGGCGCCGTGAACACTGAAGCTTTCTTT. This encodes CASSLGPRGAVNTEAFF.